One TCR beta chain is described in this entry. The V and J ends lost 5 bases and 0 bases respectively, with 14 bases between them. Germline CDR1 is SGHVS and CDR2 is FQNEAQ. The CDR3 is 16 amino acids. This entry belongs to a study of blood T cell repertoires in COVID-19. Study-level information: Sites in the United States, Italy and Spain provided acute and convalescent COVID-19 samples. The cDNA or gDNA used as material had been derived from T cells, B-cell-depleted T cells, or PBMCs.

Per the original methods: Reference gene primer amplification in the assay estimated nucleated cell counts. Repertoires were generated with immunoSEQ multiplex PCR, while TCRdb's copy carries only in-frame clones and drops some. That table is the source of V, J and clone size, and D and trimming were worked out from the DNA. In the table there are 120,000 or so clones, around 77% of which are singletons. The material sequenced was peripheral blood. The TCR comes from a man between 60 and 75 years old with active or convalescent COVID-19. The chain is built from TRBV7-8 and TRBJ2-1, with TRBD2 as a possible D gene (6 bases). CDR3: CASSHRGRNSYNEQFF. The CDR3 DNA reads as TGTGCCAGCAGCCATCGAGGGAGGAACTCCTACAATGAGCAGTTCTTC. The complete variable domain, with remaining parts taken from reference TRBV7-8 and TRBJ2-1, reads GAGVSQSPRYKVAKRGQDVALRCDPISGHVSLFWYQQALGQGPEFLTYFQNEAQLDKSGLPSDRFFAERPEGSVSTLKIQRTQQEDSAVYLCASSHRGRNSYNEQFFGPGTRLTVL.